These 14 T cell receptor beta chains were sequenced from one sample in a study of blood T cell repertoires in COVID-19. Clones were sequenced by immunoSEQ multiplex PCR, and TCRdb holds only the in-frame ones, with some missing. The sample yields around 400,000 clones, around nine tenths seen once. Sequencing was performed on PBMCs or T cells enriched from blood (not recorded which). The receptor set was obtained from a woman aged 25 to 39 who had recovered from COVID-19.

The rearrangement uses TRBV7-9 and TRBJ1-2; no clear D gene. The CDR3 sequence is 11 residues long. Germline CDR1 reads SEHNR; CDR2 reads FQNEAQ (reference sequence). Trimming took 5 bases from V and 8 from J, leaving 9 bases between them. As DNA, the CDR3 is TGTGCCAGCAGCCCCCCCGTGGGCTACACCTTC. This codes for CASSPPVGYTF.

The chain links TRBV27 to TRBJ1-5; maybe TRBD1 (5 bases). Germline values: CDR1 MNHEY, CDR2 SMNVEV (reference sequence). Trimming took off 0 bases at V and 7 bases at J, with 10 bases between the two ends. CDR3 length equals 14 residues. CDR3 amino acids: CASSLSRGEQPQHF. The CDR3 DNA reads TGTGCCAGCAGTTTATCGCGGGGGGAGCAGCCCCAGCATTTT.

This clone was seen a single time. This chain joins TRBV28 and TRBJ1-5, with D maybe TRBD1 (5 bases). The CDR3 contains 12 residues. The V end lost 6 bases, the J end lost 6 bases, and 9 bases lay between the germline ends. The germline V gene has CDR1 MDHEN and CDR2 SYDVKM. Here the CDR3 reads CASSRRVQPQHF. For the CDR3, the DNA is TGTGCCAGCAGCCGCAGGGTTCAGCCCCAGCATTTT.

This chain links TRBV4-3 with TRBJ1-6, with TRBD1 as a possible D gene (5 bases). Germline CDR1 reads LGHNA; CDR2 reads YSLEER. V was cut by 3 bases and J by 8 bases, with 14 bases left in between. The CDR3 is 15 residues long. This CDR3 reads CASSHSATGHSPLHF. CDR3 in DNA: TGCGCCAGCAGCCATTCGGCAACAGGACATTCACCCCTCCACTTT.

The chain uses TRBV10-2 and TRBJ1-5; D not resolved. Trimming took 0 bases from V and 1 from J, leaving 13 bases between them. The germline gives CDR1 WSHSY, CDR2 SAAADI. The CDR3 runs to 17 residues. CDR3 DNA: TGCGCCAGCAGTGAGTCGGCGGGCCCGATAAGCAATCAGCCCCAGCATTTT. Its translation: CASSESAGPISNQPQHF.

V usage is TRBV9 and J usage is TRBJ2-1; the D is unclear. Trimming shortened V by 3 bases and J by 3 bases, and 13 bases separated the two germline ends. The CDR3 consists of 15 residues. Germline CDR1 and CDR2: SGDLS and YYNGEE. The CDR3 DNA reads as TGTGCCAGCAGCGATCCGGAGACGGACTACAATGAGCAGTTCTTC. Protein product: CASSDPETDYNEQFF.

This clone was counted a single time. The gene calls are TRBV5-1 and TRBJ2-4; maybe TRBD2 (6 bases). The ends were cut back, 0 bases at V and 1 base at J, with 14 bases in the middle. Germline values: CDR1 SGHRS, CDR2 YFSETQ. The CDR3 is made up of 17 amino acids. The CDR3 region has the DNA TGCGCCAGCAGCTTGGTCGGAGGGTCAGGGGCCAAAAACATTCAGTACTTC. Amino acids: CASSLVGGSGAKNIQYF.

V gene TRBV28 combines with J gene TRBJ2-7; D is undetermined. Trimming took 4 bases from V and 5 from J, leaving 15 bases between them. In germline, CDR1 is MDHEN, CDR2 SYDVKM. The CDR3 has 14 amino acids. The CDR3 spells CASSSTVVFDEQYF. Written as DNA, the CDR3 is TGTGCCAGCAGTTCAACGGTGGTTTTTGACGAGCAGTACTTC. The variable domain in full, completed from reference TRBV28 and TRBJ2-7, reads DVKVTQSSRYLVKRTGEKVFLECVQDMDHENMFWYRQDPGLGLRLIYFSYDVKMKEKGDIPEGYSVSREKKERFSLILESASTNQTSMYLCASSSTVVFDEQYFGPGTRLTVT.

This sequence joins TRBV6-2 or TRBV6-3 and TRBJ2-1, with 8 bases aligning to TRBD1. The CDR3 spans 15 residues. Germline-derived CDR1 and CDR2 are MNHEY and SVGEGT. With V trimmed by 5 bases and J by 4 bases, 7 bases remained unmatched. The CDR3 DNA reads TGTGCCAGCAGTAAGCGCCGGGACAGGTACAATGAGCAGTTCTTC. Its translation: CASSKRRDRYNEQFF.

The rearrangement uses TRBV27 and TRBJ2-7, with D possibly being TRBD1 (6 bases). The CDR3 spans 14 residues. CDR1 is MNHEY and CDR2 is SMNVEV in the germline V gene (reference sequence). Trimming shortened V by 5 bases and J by 4 bases, and 15 bases separated the two germline ends. This chain's CDR3 is CASSPQGQGYEQYF. The CDR3 nucleotides read TGTGCCAGCAGTCCCCAGGGGCAGGGTTACGAGCAGTACTTC.

The V and J genes are TRBV4-1 and TRBJ1-4, with D tentatively TRBD1 (6 bases). Germline assignment: CDR1 MGHRA and CDR2 YSYEKL. The CDR3 is made up of 16 amino acids. Between the trimmed V and J ends, which lost 4 bases and 4 bases, there was a span of 16 bases. In nucleotides, the CDR3 is TGCGCCAGCAGCCTTACTGTACAGGGTCATAATGAAAAACTGTTTTTT. This gives the protein CASSLTVQGHNEKLFF.

The J gene is TRBJ1-4, the V gene TRBV19; possible D gene TRBD1, 5 bases. Trimming stripped 3 bases from V and 5 bases from J, with 10 bases between. There are 14 residues in the CDR3. Germline values: CDR1 LNHDA, CDR2 SQIVND (reference sequence). Here the CDR3 reads CASSIGQINEKLFF. The CDR3 bases are TGTGCCAGTAGTATTGGACAAATAAATGAAAAACTGTTTTTT.

This rearrangement joins TRBV7-3 to TRBJ1-2; D possibly corresponds to TRBD1 (6 bases). Trimming shortened V by 3 bases and J by 6 bases, and 17 bases separated the two germline ends. CDR3 length: 15 amino acids. CDR1 and CDR2 (germline): SGHTA, FQGTGA. CDR3 sequence: CASSFSGHRTDGYTF. Here the CDR3 DNA reads TGTGCCAGCAGCTTTTCGGGACACCGCACAGATGGCTACACCTTC.

The J gene is TRBJ1-1, the V gene TRBV20-1, with D possibly being TRBD1 (5 bases). This CDR3 is built from 17 residues. Trimming left V 3 bases short and J 0 bases short, with 20 bases between. Germline CDR1 is DFQATT and CDR2 is SNEGSKA (reference sequence). The CDR3 DNA reads TGCAGTGCTAGTCTCTTCGAAACAGGACCGATGAACACTGAAGCTTTCTTT. It is translated as CSASLFETGPMNTEAFF.